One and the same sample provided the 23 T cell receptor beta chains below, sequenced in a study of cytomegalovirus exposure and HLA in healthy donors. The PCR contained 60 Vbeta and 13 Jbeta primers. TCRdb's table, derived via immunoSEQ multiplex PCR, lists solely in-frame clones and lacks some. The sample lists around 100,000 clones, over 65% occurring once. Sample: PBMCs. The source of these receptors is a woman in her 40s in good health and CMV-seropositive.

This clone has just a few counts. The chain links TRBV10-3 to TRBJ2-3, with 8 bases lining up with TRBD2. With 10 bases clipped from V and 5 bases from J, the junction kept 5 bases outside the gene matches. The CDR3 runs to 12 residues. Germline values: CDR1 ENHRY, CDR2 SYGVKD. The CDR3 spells CATGAGGDTQYF. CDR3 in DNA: TGTGCCACCGGGGCGGGGGGAGATACGCAGTATTTT.

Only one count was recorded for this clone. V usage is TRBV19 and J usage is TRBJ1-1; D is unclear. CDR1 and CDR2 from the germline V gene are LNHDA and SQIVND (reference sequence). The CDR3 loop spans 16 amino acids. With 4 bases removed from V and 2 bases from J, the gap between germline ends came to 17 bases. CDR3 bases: TGTGCCAGTAGTACCCGTCACTCCCGGGGTAACACTGAAGCTTTCTTT. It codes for CASSTRHSRGNTEAFF. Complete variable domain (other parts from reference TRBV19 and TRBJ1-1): DGGITQSPKYLFRKEGQNVTLSCEQNLNHDAMYWYRQDPGQGLRLIYYSQIVNDFQKGDIAEGYSVSREKKESFPLTVTSAQKNPTAFYLCASSTRHSRGNTEAFFGQGTRLTVV.

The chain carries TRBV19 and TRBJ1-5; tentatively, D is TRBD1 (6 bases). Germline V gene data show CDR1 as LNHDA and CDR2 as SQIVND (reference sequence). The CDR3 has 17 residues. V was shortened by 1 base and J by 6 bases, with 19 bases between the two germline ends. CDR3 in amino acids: CASSIASTGSSSQPQHF. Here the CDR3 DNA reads TGTGCCAGTAGTATAGCCTCGACAGGATCTTCTAGTCAGCCCCAGCATTTT.

DNA for the CDR3: TGTGCCAGCAGCCTGCGGGGGATCACAGATACGCAGTATTTT. Protein sequence: CASSLRGITDTQYF. The chain carries TRBV7-2 and TRBJ2-3; 7 bases align to TRBD2. The CDR3 consists of 14 residues. V was pared by 5 bases and J by 2 bases, with 4 bases of the junction left unmatched. Germline CDR1 is SGHTA and CDR2 is FQGNSA.

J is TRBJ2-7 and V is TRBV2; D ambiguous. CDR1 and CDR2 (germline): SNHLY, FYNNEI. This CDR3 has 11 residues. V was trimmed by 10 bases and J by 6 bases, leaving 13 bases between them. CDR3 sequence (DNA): TGTGCCACCCGAGTAACGAGCGAGCAGTACTTC. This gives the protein CATRVTSEQYF.

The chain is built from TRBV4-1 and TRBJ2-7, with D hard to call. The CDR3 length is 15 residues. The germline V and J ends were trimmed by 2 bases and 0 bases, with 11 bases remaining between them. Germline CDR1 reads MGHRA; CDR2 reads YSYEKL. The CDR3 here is CASSQRGVNSYEQYF. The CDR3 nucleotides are TGCGCCAGCAGCCAACGAGGAGTCAACTCCTACGAGCAGTACTTC.

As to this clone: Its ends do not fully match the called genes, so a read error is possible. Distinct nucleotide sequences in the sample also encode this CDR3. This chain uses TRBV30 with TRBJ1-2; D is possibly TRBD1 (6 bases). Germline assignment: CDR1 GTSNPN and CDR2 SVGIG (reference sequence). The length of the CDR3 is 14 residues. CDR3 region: CAWSVPRDTYGYTF. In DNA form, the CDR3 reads TGCGCCTGGAGTGTACCCCGGGACACCTATGGCTACACCTTC.

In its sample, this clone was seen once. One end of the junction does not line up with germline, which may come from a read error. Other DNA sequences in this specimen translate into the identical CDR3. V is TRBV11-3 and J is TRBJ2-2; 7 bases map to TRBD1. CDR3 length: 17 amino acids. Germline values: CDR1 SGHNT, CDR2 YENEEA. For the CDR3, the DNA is TGCGCCAGCAGCTTAATTAGGGGGCTTGCGGACACCGGGGAGCTGTTTTTT. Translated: CASSLIRGLADTGELFF. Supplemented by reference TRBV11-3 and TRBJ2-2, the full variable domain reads EAGVVQSPRYKIIEKKQPVAFWCNPISGHNTLYWYLQNLGQGPELLIRYENEEAVDDSQLPKDRFSAERLKGVDSTLKIQPAELGDSAVYLCASSLIRGLADTGELFFGEGSRLTVL.

For the CDR3, the DNA is TGTGCCAGCGAAAATGGGACAAATAACACCGGGGAGCTGTTTTTT. It yields the protein CASENGTNNTGELFF. The J gene is TRBJ2-2, the V gene TRBV27, with D possibly matching TRBD1 (6 bases). V was shortened by 8 bases and J by 2 bases, with 15 bases between the two germline ends. Germline V gene data show CDR1 as MNHEY and CDR2 as SMNVEV (reference sequence). The CDR3 has 15 residues.

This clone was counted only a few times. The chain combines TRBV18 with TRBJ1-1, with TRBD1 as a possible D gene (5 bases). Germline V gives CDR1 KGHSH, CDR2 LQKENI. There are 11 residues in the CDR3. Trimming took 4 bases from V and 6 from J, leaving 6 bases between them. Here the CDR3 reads CASSQQAEAFF. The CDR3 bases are TGTGCCAGCTCACAACAGGCTGAAGCTTTCTTT. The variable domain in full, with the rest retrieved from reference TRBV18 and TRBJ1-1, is NAGVMQNPRHLVRRRGQEARLRCSPMKGHSHVYWYRQLPEEGLKFMVYLQKENIIDESGMPKERFSAEFPKEGPSILRIQQVVRGDSAAYFCASSQQAEAFFGQGTRLTVV.

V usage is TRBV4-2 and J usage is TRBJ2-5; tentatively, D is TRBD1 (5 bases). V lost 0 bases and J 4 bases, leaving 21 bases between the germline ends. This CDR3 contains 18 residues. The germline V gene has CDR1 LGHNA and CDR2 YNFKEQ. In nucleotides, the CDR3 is TGTGCCAGCAGCCAAGAAGGCCCCCCCAGGGTTCGAGGAGAGACCCAGTACTTC. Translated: CASSQEGPPRVRGETQYF.

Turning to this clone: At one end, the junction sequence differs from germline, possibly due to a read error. The CDR3 here is CASSLGSGTGELFF. CDR3 nucleotide sequence: TGTGCTAGCAGCCTCGGGTCCGGCACCGGGGAGCTGTTTTTT. This sequence joins TRBV7-7 and TRBJ2-2; D is unresolved. The CDR3 contains 14 residues. CDR1 and CDR2 (germline): SSHAT, FNYEAQ (reference sequence).

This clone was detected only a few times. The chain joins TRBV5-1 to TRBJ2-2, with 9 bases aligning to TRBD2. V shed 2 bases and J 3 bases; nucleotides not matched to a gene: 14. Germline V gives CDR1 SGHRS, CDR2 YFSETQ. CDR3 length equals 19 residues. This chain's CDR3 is CASSFGPLAGNSYTGELFF. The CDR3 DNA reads TGCGCCAGCAGCTTCGGACCTCTAGCGGGAAATTCGTACACCGGGGAGCTGTTTTTT. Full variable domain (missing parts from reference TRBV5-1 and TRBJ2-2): KAGVTQTPRYLIKTRGQQVTLSCSPISGHRSVSWYQQTPGQGLQFLFEYFSETQRNKGNFPGRFSGRQFSNSRSEMNVSTLELGDSALYLCASSFGPLAGNSYTGELFFGEGSRLTVL.

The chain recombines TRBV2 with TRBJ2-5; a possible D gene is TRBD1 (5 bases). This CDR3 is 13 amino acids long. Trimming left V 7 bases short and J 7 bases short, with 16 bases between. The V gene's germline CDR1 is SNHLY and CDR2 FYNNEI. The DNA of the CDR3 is TGTGCCAGCACCCCAGAGTCAAGGGGGACCCAGTACTTC. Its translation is CASTPESRGTQYF.

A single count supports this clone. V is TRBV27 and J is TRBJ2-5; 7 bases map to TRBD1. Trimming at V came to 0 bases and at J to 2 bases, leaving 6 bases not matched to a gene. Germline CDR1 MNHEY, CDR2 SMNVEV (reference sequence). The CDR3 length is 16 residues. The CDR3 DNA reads TGTGCCAGCAGTTTATCGACAGGGTGGGGGCAAGAGACCCAGTACTTC. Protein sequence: CASSLSTGWGQETQYF.

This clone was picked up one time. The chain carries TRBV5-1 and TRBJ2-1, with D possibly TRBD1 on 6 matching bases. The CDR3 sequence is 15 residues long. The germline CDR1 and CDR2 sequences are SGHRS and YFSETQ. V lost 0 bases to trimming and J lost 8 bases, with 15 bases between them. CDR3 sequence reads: CASSLGQGPHDEQFF. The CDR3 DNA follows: TGCGCCAGCAGCTTGGGGCAGGGGCCCCACGATGAGCAGTTCTTC.

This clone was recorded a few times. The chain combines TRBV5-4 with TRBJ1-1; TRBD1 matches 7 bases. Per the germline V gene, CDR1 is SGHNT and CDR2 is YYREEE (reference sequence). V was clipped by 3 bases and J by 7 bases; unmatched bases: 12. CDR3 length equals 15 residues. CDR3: CASSWGLGTEVEAFF. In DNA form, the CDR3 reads TGTGCCAGCAGCTGGGGCCTTGGGACAGAAGTTGAAGCTTTCTTT.

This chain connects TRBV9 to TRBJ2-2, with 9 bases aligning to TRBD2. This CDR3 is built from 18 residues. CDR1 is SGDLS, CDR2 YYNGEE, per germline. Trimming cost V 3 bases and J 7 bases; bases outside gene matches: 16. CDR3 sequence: CASSGAPGTSPKGGELFF. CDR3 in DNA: TGTGCCAGCAGCGGGGCGCCAGGGACTAGCCCTAAGGGCGGGGAGCTGTTTTTT.

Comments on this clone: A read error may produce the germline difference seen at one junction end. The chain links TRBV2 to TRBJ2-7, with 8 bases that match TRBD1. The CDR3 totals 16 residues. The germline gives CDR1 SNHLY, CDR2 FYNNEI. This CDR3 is CACSLYSTGTGYEQYF. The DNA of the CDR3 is TGTGCCTGCAGCCTCTACTCGACCGGGACAGGCTACGAGCAGTACTTC.

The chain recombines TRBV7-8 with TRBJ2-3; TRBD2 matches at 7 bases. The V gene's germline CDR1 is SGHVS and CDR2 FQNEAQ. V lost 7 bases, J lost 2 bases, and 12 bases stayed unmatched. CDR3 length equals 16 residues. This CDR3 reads CASNPIGGGFTDTQYF. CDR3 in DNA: TGTGCCAGCAACCCCATTGGGGGAGGGTTCACAGATACGCAGTATTTT.

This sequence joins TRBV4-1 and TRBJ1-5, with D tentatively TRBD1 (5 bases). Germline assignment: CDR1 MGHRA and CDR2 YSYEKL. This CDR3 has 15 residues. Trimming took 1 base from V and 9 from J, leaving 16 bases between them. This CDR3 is CASSQVYTGDGPQHF. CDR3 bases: TGCGCCAGCAGCCAAGTATATACGGGGGACGGGCCCCAGCATTTT.

DNA for the CDR3: TGTGCCAGCAGGCCCGGACTAGCTGACGAGCAGTACTTC. Translated: CASRPGLADEQYF. The chain joins TRBV2 to TRBJ2-7; 8 bases line up with TRBD2. CDR1 and CDR2 from the germline V gene are SNHLY and FYNNEI. Trimming took 6 bases from V and 5 from J; bases not matched to a gene: 6. The CDR3 has 13 residues. Variable domain in full (rest from reference TRBV2 and TRBJ2-7): EPEVTQTPSHQVTQMGQEVILRCVPISNHLYFYWYRQILGQKVEFLVSFYNNEISEKSEIFDDQFSVERPDGSNFTLKIRSTKLEDSAMYFCASRPGLADEQYFGPGTRLTVT.

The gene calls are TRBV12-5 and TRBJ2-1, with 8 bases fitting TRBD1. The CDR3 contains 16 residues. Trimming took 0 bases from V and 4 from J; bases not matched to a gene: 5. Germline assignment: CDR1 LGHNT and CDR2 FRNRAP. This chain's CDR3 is CASGLVLGTGYNEQFF. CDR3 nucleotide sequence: TGTGCTAGTGGTTTGGTACTCGGGACAGGATACAATGAGCAGTTCTTC.